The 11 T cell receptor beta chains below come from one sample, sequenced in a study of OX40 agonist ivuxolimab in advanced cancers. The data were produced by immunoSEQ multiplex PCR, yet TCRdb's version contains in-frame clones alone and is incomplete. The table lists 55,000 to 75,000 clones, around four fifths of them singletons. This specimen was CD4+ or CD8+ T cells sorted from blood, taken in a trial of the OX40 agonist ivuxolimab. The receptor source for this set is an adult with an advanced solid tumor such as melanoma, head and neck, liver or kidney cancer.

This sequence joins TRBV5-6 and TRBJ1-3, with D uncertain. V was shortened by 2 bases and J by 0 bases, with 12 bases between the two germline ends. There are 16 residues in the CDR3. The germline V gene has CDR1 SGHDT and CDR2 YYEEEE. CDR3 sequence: CASSLAGVRSGNTIYF. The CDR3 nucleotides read TGTGCCAGCAGCTTAGCAGGAGTGCGCTCTGGAAACACCATATATTTT.

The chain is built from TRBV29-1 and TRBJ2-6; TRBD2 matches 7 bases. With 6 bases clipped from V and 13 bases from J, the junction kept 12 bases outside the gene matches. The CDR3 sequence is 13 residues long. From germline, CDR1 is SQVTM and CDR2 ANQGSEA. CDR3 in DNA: TGCAGCGTCTGGGCCAACGTCGGGGGGGTCCTGACTTTC. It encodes CSVWANVGGVLTF.

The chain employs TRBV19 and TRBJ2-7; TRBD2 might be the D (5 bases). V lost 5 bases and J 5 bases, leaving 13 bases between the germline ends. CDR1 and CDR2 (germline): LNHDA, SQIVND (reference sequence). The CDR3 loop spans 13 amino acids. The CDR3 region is CASSRSTRDEQYF. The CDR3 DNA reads TGTGCCAGTAGTCGATCTACTAGGGACGAGCAGTACTTC. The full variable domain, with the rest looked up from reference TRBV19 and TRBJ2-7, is DGGITQSPKYLFRKEGQNVTLSCEQNLNHDAMYWYRQDPGQGLRLIYYSQIVNDFQKGDIAEGYSVSREKKESFPLTVTSAQKNPTAFYLCASSRSTRDEQYFGPGTRLTVT.

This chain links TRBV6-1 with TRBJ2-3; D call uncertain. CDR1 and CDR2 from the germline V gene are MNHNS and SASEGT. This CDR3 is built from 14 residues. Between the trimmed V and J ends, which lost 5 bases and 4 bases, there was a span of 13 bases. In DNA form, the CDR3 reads TGTGCCAGCAGTCCTTTATACGAACCAGATACGCAGTATTTT. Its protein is CASSPLYEPDTQYF.

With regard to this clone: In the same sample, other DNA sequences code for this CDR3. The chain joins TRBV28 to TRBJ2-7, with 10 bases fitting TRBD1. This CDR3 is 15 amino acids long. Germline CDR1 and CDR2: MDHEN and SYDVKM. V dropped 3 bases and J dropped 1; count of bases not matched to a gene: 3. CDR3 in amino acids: CASSLPGQGSYEQYF. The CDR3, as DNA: TGTGCCAGCAGTTTGCCGGGACAGGGGTCCTACGAGCAGTACTTC.

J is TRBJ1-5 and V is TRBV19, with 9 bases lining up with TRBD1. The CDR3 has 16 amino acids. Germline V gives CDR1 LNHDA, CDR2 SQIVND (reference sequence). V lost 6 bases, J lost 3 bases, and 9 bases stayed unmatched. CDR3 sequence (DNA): TGTGCCAGTAGAGTTAAGGGACAGGGCCACAATCAGCCCCAGCATTTT. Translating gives CASRVKGQGHNQPQHF. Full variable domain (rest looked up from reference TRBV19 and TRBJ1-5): DGGITQSPKYLFRKEGQNVTLSCEQNLNHDAMYWYRQDPGQGLRLIYYSQIVNDFQKGDIAEGYSVSREKKESFPLTVTSAQKNPTAFYLCASRVKGQGHNQPQHFGDGTRLSIL.

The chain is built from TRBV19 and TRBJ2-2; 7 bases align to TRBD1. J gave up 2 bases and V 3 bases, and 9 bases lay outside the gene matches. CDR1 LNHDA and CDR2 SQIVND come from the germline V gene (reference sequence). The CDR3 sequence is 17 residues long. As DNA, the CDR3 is TGTGCCAGTAGTATTCGTCCCCGGACAGGCAACACCGGGGAGCTGTTTTTT. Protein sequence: CASSIRPRTGNTGELFF.

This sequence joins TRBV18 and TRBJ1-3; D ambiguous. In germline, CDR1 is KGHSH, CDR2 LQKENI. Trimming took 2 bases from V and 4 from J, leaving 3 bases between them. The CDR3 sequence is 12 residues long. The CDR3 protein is CASSPGGNTIYF. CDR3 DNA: TGTGCCAGCTCACCAGGGGGAAACACCATATATTTT. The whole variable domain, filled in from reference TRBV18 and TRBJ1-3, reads NAGVMQNPRHLVRRRGQEARLRCSPMKGHSHVYWYRQLPEEGLKFMVYLQKENIIDESGMPKERFSAEFPKEGPSILRIQQVVRGDSAAYFCASSPGGNTIYFGEGSWLTVV.

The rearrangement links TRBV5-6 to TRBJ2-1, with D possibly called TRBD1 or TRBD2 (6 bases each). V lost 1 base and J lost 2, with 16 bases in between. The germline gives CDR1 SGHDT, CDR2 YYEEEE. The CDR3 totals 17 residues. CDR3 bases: TGTGCCAGCAGCTTGCCCCAGGGGACTTTAACCTACAATGAGCAGTTCTTC. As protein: CASSLPQGTLTYNEQFF.

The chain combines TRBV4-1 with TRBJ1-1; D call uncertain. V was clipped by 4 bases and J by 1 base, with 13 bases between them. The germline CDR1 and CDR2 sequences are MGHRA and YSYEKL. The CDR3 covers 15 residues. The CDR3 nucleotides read TGCGCCAGCAGCCGGGCGGAGATCCAGAACACTGAAGCTTTCTTT. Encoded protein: CASSRAEIQNTEAFF.

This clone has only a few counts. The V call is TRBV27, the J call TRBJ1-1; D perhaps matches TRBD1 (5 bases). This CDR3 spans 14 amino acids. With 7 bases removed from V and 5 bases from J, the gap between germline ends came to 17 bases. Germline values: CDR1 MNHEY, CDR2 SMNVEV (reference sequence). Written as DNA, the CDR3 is TGTGCCAGCACACCCCGGGGGAGGGAGACTGAAGCTTTCTTT. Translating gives CASTPRGRETEAFF.